Below, 22 T cell receptor beta chains from the same sample are listed, as sequenced in a study of OX40 agonist ivuxolimab in advanced cancers. The library was prepared using the immunoSEQ multiplex PCR assay. TCRdb re-hosts the immuneACCESS table, in-frame sequences only. Its copies lack some clones; in the studies checked, an unresolved V gene accounts for under half of them, and the cause for the rest is not known. The sample contains approximately 130,000 clones, just over 90% of them found a single time. Of the sample, 0.95% to 1.4% falls within the top ten clones. Sequenced material: CD4+ or CD8+ T cells sorted from blood, taken in a trial of the OX40 agonist ivuxolimab. The receptors originated from an adult with an advanced solid tumor such as melanoma, head and neck, liver or kidney cancer.

CDR3 sequence: CASRTGTGESYTF. CDR3 sequence (DNA): TGTGCCAGCAGAACCGGGACAGGTGAAAGCTACACCTTC. This rearrangement joins TRBV28 to TRBJ1-2, with TRBD1 matching 8 bases. The germline gives CDR1 MDHEN, CDR2 SYDVKM. J lost 9 bases, V lost 6 bases, and 9 bases had no gene match. The CDR3 is made up of 13 amino acids.

The chain has TRBV18 and TRBJ1-1; D is perhaps TRBD1 (6 bases). Germline CDR1 reads KGHSH; CDR2 reads LQKENI. Trimming took 5 bases from V and 2 from J, leaving 15 bases between them. The CDR3 contains 15 residues. DNA of the CDR3: TGTGCCAGCTCAACCTACAGGGAGGAAAACACTGAAGCTTTCTTT. This translates into CASSTYREENTEAFF. Together with reference TRBV18 and TRBJ1-1, the CDR3 gives the full variable domain: NAGVMQNPRHLVRRRGQEARLRCSPMKGHSHVYWYRQLPEEGLKFMVYLQKENIIDESGMPKERFSAEFPKEGPSILRIQQVVRGDSAAYFCASSTYREENTEAFFGQGTRLTVV.

The rearrangement uses TRBV2 and TRBJ2-3; maybe TRBD2 (6 bases). CDR3 length: 15 amino acids. From germline, CDR1 is SNHLY and CDR2 FYNNEI. Trimming took off 9 bases at V and 5 bases at J, with 21 bases between the two ends. DNA of the CDR3: TGTGCCAGTTTACCGGGACTGAACTTAGTAGATACGCAGTATTTT. It specifies CASLPGLNLVDTQYF.

This sequence joins TRBV5-1 and TRBJ2-3; TRBD2 matches at 12 bases. After removal of 4 bases from V and 4 bases from J, the junction contained 4 bases not matched to a gene. CDR1 SGHRS and CDR2 YFSETQ come from the germline V gene. The CDR3 has 15 residues. CDR3 amino acids: CASSPTSGRADTQYF. The CDR3 nucleotides are TGCGCCAGCAGCCCGACTAGCGGGAGAGCAGATACGCAGTATTTT.

In this sample, this clone turned up once. V is TRBV27 and J is TRBJ2-3; the D gene is possibly TRBD2 (6 bases). Germline CDR1 is MNHEY and CDR2 is SMNVEV (reference sequence). The CDR3 extends over 16 amino acids. V was cut by 4 bases and J by 6 bases, with 20 bases left in between. CDR3 sequence: CASSSYPGRERDTQYF. The CDR3 DNA reads TGTGCCAGCAGTTCCTACCCGGGGCGGGAAAGGGATACGCAGTATTTT.

This sequence joins TRBV23-1 and TRBJ2-3, with TRBD2 identical over 7 bases. TRBV23-1 is reported as an ORF; its role is uncertain. V dropped 1 base and J dropped 0; count of bases not matched to a gene: 10. CDR3 length: 18 residues. The CDR3 loop is CASSQFDGGSGSTDTQYF. The CDR3 nucleotides are TGCGCCAGCAGTCAATTTGACGGCGGGAGCGGTAGCACAGATACGCAGTATTTT.

The rearrangement uses TRBV9 and TRBJ1-5; D is possibly TRBD1 (5 bases). V gave up 4 bases and J gave up 4 bases, with 15 bases separating them. Germline V gives CDR1 SGDLS, CDR2 YYNGEE. The CDR3 spans 15 residues. This CDR3 is CASSPGGGGNQPQHF. The DNA of the CDR3 is TGTGCCAGCAGCCCAGGCGGGGGGGGTAATCAGCCCCAGCATTTT.

The CDR3 DNA reads as TGTGCCAGCAGTTTATGGGCACATCAGCCCCAGCATTTT. It encodes CASSLWAHQPQHF. The chain recombines TRBV27 with TRBJ1-5; the D is unclear. The CDR3 is 13 residues long. Germline V gene sequence: CDR1 MNHEY, CDR2 SMNVEV (reference sequence). The V gene lost 1 base and the J gene lost 5 bases, with 6 bases spanning the gap.

This chain connects TRBV6-5 to TRBJ1-5, with D possibly matching TRBD1 (6 bases). The length of the CDR3 is 15 residues. Germline assignment: CDR1 MNHEY and CDR2 SVGAGI. The germline V and J ends were trimmed by 0 bases and 10 bases, with 16 bases remaining between them. The CDR3 DNA reads as TGTGCCAGCAGTTACTCGAGGGCAGGGGAGTATCCCCAGCATTTT. Translated, it gives CASSYSRAGEYPQHF.

This chain links TRBV28 with TRBJ1-5; D is undetermined. The CDR3 is made up of 13 amino acids. Germline-derived CDR1 and CDR2 are MDHEN and SYDVKM. V was shortened by 5 bases and J by 1 base, with 6 bases between the two germline ends. CDR3 in amino acids: CASSPDSNQPQHF. The CDR3 DNA sequence: TGTGCCAGCAGTCCGGACAGCAATCAGCCCCAGCATTTT.

The chain couples TRBV28 to TRBJ2-2, with a possible D match to TRBD1 (7 bases). CDR1 is MDHEN and CDR2 is SYDVKM in the germline V gene. This CDR3 region has 14 residues. The V end lost 10 bases, the J end lost 4 bases, and 16 bases lay between the germline ends. The CDR3 region has the DNA TGTGCCACCGCGGGACAGCCGGGCACCGGGGAGCTGTTTTTT. This codes for CATAGQPGTGELFF.

The chain couples TRBV27 to TRBJ2-1; D possibly matches TRBD1 or TRBD2 (6 bases each). With 10 bases removed from V and 4 bases from J, the gap between germline ends came to 23 bases. Germline lookup yields CDR1 MNHEY and CDR2 SMNVEV (reference sequence). The CDR3 sequence is 16 residues long. DNA of the CDR3: TGTGCCACCTCAATTAGGGGGGCCCCATCTTACAATGAGCAGTTCTTC. Translation: CATSIRGAPSYNEQFF.

J is TRBJ2-7 and V is TRBV28, with 11 bases lining up with TRBD1. The CDR3 extends over 16 amino acids. Germline CDR1 is MDHEN and CDR2 is SYDVKM. V was clipped by 6 bases and J by 4 bases; unmatched bases: 11. Here the CDR3 DNA reads TGTGCCAGCAGACCGGTTCCGGGACAGGGGGTATACGAGCAGTACTTC. Residues: CASRPVPGQGVYEQYF.

In the case of this clone: Other DNA variants within this sample encode the same CDR3. This sequence joins TRBV7-2 and TRBJ1-1; TRBD1 is a possible D gene (5 bases). Trimming took 5 bases from V and 1 from J, leaving 8 bases between them. Germline V lookup: CDR1 SGHTA, CDR2 FQGNSA. The CDR3 is 13 residues long. The CDR3 sequence is CASSTDRNTEAFF. In nucleotides, the CDR3 is TGTGCCAGCAGCACAGACAGGAACACTGAAGCTTTCTTT.

CDR3 residues: CASTAARLNSGNTIYF. The CDR3, as DNA: TGTGCCAGTACCGCTGCCCGACTGAACTCTGGAAACACCATATATTTT. This chain connects TRBV19 to TRBJ1-3; D ambiguous. Germline CDR1 and CDR2: LNHDA and SQIVND (reference sequence). The CDR3 spans 16 residues. V was shortened by 7 bases and J by 0 bases, with 16 bases between the two germline ends. The full variable domain, completed using reference TRBV19 and TRBJ1-3, is DGGITQSPKYLFRKEGQNVTLSCEQNLNHDAMYWYRQDPGQGLRLIYYSQIVNDFQKGDIAEGYSVSREKKESFPLTVTSAQKNPTAFYLCASTAARLNSGNTIYFGEGSWLTVV.

The chain couples TRBV4-1 to TRBJ1-1, with a weak D call TRBD1 (5 bases). Germline lookup yields CDR1 MGHRA and CDR2 YSYEKL. The CDR3 has 14 residues. With 4 bases removed from V and 5 bases from J, the gap between germline ends came to 14 bases. CDR3 coding DNA: TGCGCCAGCAGCCCGACAGCCCCCTTTACTGAAGCTTTCTTT. Translation: CASSPTAPFTEAFF.

The chain couples TRBV7-6 to TRBJ2-2, with TRBD1 as a possible D gene (6 bases). This CDR3 has 18 residues. CDR1 is SGHVS and CDR2 is FNYEAQ in the germline V gene. The germline V and J ends were trimmed by 1 base and 1 base, with 16 bases remaining between them. The CDR3 loop is CASSLDIQGMGNTGELFF. The CDR3 nucleotides read TGTGCCAGCAGCTTAGATATACAGGGTATGGGGAACACCGGGGAGCTGTTTTTT.

The rearrangement links TRBV5-1 to TRBJ2-2, with D maybe TRBD2 (5 bases). V was trimmed by 1 base and J by 1 base, leaving 8 bases between them. CDR3 length equals 15 residues. CDR1 is SGHRS, CDR2 YFSETQ, per germline. As DNA, the CDR3 is TGCGCCAGCAGCTTGACTAGTGTGAACACCGGGGAGCTGTTTTTT. This gives the protein CASSLTSVNTGELFF.

The rearrangement links TRBV6-1 to TRBJ1-5, with 8 bases aligning to TRBD1. V was pared by 6 bases and J by 6 bases, with 4 bases of the junction left unmatched. The CDR3 totals 13 residues. Germline V gene data show CDR1 as MNHNS and CDR2 as SASEGT. CDR3 amino acids: CASRDRALQPQHF. CDR3 bases: TGTGCCAGCAGGGACAGGGCGCTTCAGCCCCAGCATTTT.

On this clone itself: Other DNA sequences from this sample encode an identical CDR3 as well. The V and J genes are TRBV9 and TRBJ2-5; perhaps TRBD1 as D (6 bases). Germline V lookup: CDR1 SGDLS, CDR2 YYNGEE. This CDR3 spans 13 amino acids. Trimming cost V 2 bases and J 2 bases, with 7 bases left between them. CDR3 amino acids: CASSVGQQETQYF. CDR3 bases: TGTGCCAGCAGCGTCGGACAGCAAGAGACCCAGTACTTC. Looking up the rest from reference TRBV9 and TRBJ2-5 gives the full variable domain: DSGVTQTPKHLITATGQRVTLRCSPRSGDLSVYWYQQSLDQGLQFLIQYYNGEERAKGNILERFSAQQFPDLHSELNLSSLELGDSALYFCASSVGQQETQYFGPGTRLLVL.

The rearrangement uses TRBV7-8 and TRBJ1-1; a weak D match, TRBD1 (6 bases). Germline CDR1 SGHVS, CDR2 FQNEAQ. V was clipped by 1 base and J by 6 bases, with 18 bases between them. The CDR3 extends over 16 amino acids. The CDR3 region is CASSLVWGPRVSEAFF. In nucleotides, the CDR3 is TGTGCCAGCAGCTTAGTCTGGGGGCCACGTGTCTCTGAAGCTTTCTTT.

V usage is TRBV19 and J usage is TRBJ2-5; 8 bases are a match to TRBD2. The better agreement between TRBJ2-7 and the DNA end casts doubt on the J call. Germline V gene data show CDR1 as LNHDA and CDR2 as SQIVND (reference sequence). The CDR3 covers 14 residues. The CDR3 DNA reads as TGTGCCAGTAGTATACTAGCGGGTGGATACGAGCAGTACTTC. This encodes CASSILAGGYEQYF.